One sample yielded the 29 T cell receptor beta chains listed below, sequenced in a study of T cells after yellow fever vaccination. TCRdb itself ran the 5' RACE reads through MiXCR, one entry per CDR3 protein. The table records some 160,000 distinct CDR3 sequences, around 9.7% of them present only once. Source: CD8+ T cells sorted from PBMCs, taken 45 days after the yellow fever booster vaccination. These receptors all come from a young man who received the YFV17D yellow fever vaccine.

This clonotype appeared many times. This chain uses TRBV20-1 with TRBJ2-1; TRBD2 is a possible D gene (6 bases). In germline, CDR1 is DFQATT, CDR2 SNEGSKA (reference sequence). V dropped 0 bases and J dropped 4 bases, with 16 bases sitting between them. The CDR3 runs 16 residues. Here the CDR3 DNA reads TGCAGTGCTAGAGATTATAAGCGGGCTACTTACAATGAGCAGTTCTTC. This encodes CSARDYKRATYNEQFF.

This clonotype has more than one count but fewer than ten. The rearrangement uses TRBV7-9 and TRBJ1-1; TRBD1 might be the D (6 bases). Per the germline V gene, CDR1 is SEHNR and CDR2 is FQNEAQ (reference sequence). The CDR3 contains 15 residues. V dropped 1 base and J dropped 4 bases, with 13 bases sitting between them. The CDR3 coding sequence is TGTGCCAGCAGCTTAGTAACAGGGATTAGCACTGAAGCTTTCTTT. Residues: CASSLVTGISTEAFF.

The rearrangement links TRBV5-4 to TRBJ1-2, with TRBD1 as a possible D gene (6 bases). This CDR3 is built from 15 residues. CDR1 and CDR2 from the germline V gene are SGHNT and YYREEE (reference sequence). V was cut by 2 bases and J by 8 bases, with 19 bases left in between. The CDR3 region is CASSFQGRVERGYTF. CDR3 DNA sequence: TGTGCCAGCAGCTTCCAGGGGCGCGTCGAACGCGGCTACACCTTC.

The rearrangement links TRBV7-9 to TRBJ2-3, with D perhaps being TRBD1 or TRBD2 (5 bases each). Trimming pared 0 bases from V and 4 bases from J, leaving 20 bases between. CDR1 and CDR2 (germline): SEHNR, FQNEAQ (reference sequence). The CDR3 spans 18 residues. The CDR3 DNA reads as TGTGCCAGCAGCTTAGCCCGGGGCACCGTCCCACGGGCAGATACGCAGTATTTT. This encodes CASSLARGTVPRADTQYF.

The chain is built from TRBV7-8 and TRBJ1-2, with D unresolved. CDR3 length equals 13 residues. The V end lost 1 base, the J end lost 3 bases, and 6 bases lay between the germline ends. Per the germline V gene, CDR1 is SGHVS and CDR2 is FQNEAQ. CDR3 residues: CASSLDLYYGYTF. The DNA of the CDR3 is TGTGCCAGCAGCTTAGACTTATACTATGGCTACACCTTC.

This clonotype appeared a few times. The V gene is TRBV5-4, the J gene TRBJ2-7; D not resolved. The CDR3 is 14 amino acids. V lost 3 bases to trimming and J lost 2 bases, with 12 bases between them. Germline V lookup: CDR1 SGHNT, CDR2 YYREEE (reference sequence). CDR3 sequence: CASSWGISAYEQYF. The CDR3, as DNA: TGTGCCAGCAGCTGGGGTATAAGTGCCTACGAGCAGTACTTC. The whole variable domain, filled in from reference TRBV5-4 and TRBJ2-7, reads ETGVTQSPTHLIKTRGQQVTLRCSSQSGHNTVSWYQQALGQGPQFIFQYYREEENGRGNFPPRFSGLQFPNYSSELNVNALELDDSALYLCASSWGISAYEQYFGPGTRLTVT.

Only a few counts were recorded for this clonotype. The V call is TRBV7-6, the J call TRBJ2-2; D may be TRBD1 or TRBD2 (5 bases each). The CDR3 totals 13 residues. The germline gives CDR1 SGHVS, CDR2 FNYEAQ. V was trimmed by 5 bases and J by 6 bases, leaving 10 bases between them. The CDR3 is CASSQLGAGELFF. CDR3 sequence (DNA): TGTGCCAGCAGCCAGTTGGGGGCCGGGGAGCTGTTTTTT.

This clonotype was counted many times. The V gene is TRBV27, the J gene TRBJ1-2; no definite D call. Germline CDR1 reads MNHEY; CDR2 reads SMNVEV (reference sequence). The V end was cut by 5 bases, the J end by 3 bases, with 13 bases between. The CDR3 is 14 residues long. The CDR3 coding sequence is TGTGCCAGCAGTCTCGGTGGGTTAGACTATGGCTACACCTTC. Amino acid sequence: CASSLGGLDYGYTF.

The rearrangement uses TRBV4-1 and TRBJ1-1, with a weak D call TRBD1 (6 bases). The CDR3 contains 17 residues. V was shortened by 1 base and J by 5 bases, with 20 bases between the two germline ends. Per germline, CDR1 MGHRA and CDR2 YSYEKL. Here the CDR3 reads CASSQVRARGPGTEAFF. DNA of the CDR3: TGCGCCAGCAGCCAAGTACGAGCCCGGGGGCCGGGGACTGAAGCTTTCTTT.

V and J are TRBV7-9 and TRBJ2-5, with TRBD1 matching 11 bases. The CDR3 consists of 15 residues. The germline V gene encodes CDR1 SEHNR and CDR2 FQNEAQ (reference sequence). With 5 bases clipped from V and 5 bases from J, the junction kept 7 bases outside the gene matches. CDR3: CASSPGQGALETQYF. The CDR3 nucleotides read TGTGCCAGCAGCCCCGGACAGGGGGCATTGGAGACCCAGTACTTC.

This clonotype was detected only a few times. This chain uses TRBV5-6 with TRBJ1-2; 8 bases line up with TRBD1. The CDR3 covers 13 residues. Germline CDR1 SGHDT, CDR2 YYEEEE. After removal of 5 bases from V and 3 bases from J, the junction contained 3 bases not matched to a gene. The DNA of the CDR3 is TGTGCCAGCAGGGCAGGGGGCTACTATGGCTACACCTTC. This sequence encodes CASRAGGYYGYTF.

This clonotype was observed a handful of times. The chain is built from TRBV7-9 and TRBJ2-5; 12 bases agree with TRBD2. This CDR3 contains 15 residues. J gave up 2 bases and V 6 bases, and 4 bases lay outside the gene matches. Germline V gene lookup returns CDR1 SEHNR and CDR2 FQNEAQ (reference sequence). The CDR3 reads CASRTGLAGQETQYF. The CDR3 coding sequence is TGTGCCAGCAGAACAGGACTAGCGGGGCAAGAGACCCAGTACTTC.

Ten or more counts support this clonotype. DNA of the CDR3: TGCGCCAGCAGCCAAGATACGGGGGGGTCTTACAATGAGCAGTTCTTC. This gives the protein CASSQDTGGSYNEQFF. V usage is TRBV4-3 and J usage is TRBJ2-1; 8 positions match TRBD2. Germline CDR1 LGHNA, CDR2 YSLEER. The V and J ends lost 0 bases and 4 bases, in that order; junction bases with no gene match: 5. The CDR3 runs to 16 residues.

This clonotype was recorded a few times. The V call is TRBV7-6, the J call TRBJ2-3; the D is unclear. The CDR3 has 15 residues. Trimming cost V 2 bases and J 2 bases, with 11 bases left between them. The germline V gene encodes CDR1 SGHVS and CDR2 FNYEAQ. CDR3 coding DNA: TGTGCCAGCAGCTTACTGACTCGGACCACAGATACGCAGTATTTT. Its protein product is CASSLLTRTTDTQYF. The entire variable domain, with the rest obtained from reference TRBV7-6 and TRBJ2-3, is as follows: GAGVSQSPRYKVTKRGQDVALRCDPISGHVSLYWYRQALGQGPEFLTYFNYEAQQDKSGLPNDRFSAERPEGSISTLTIQRTEQRDSAMYRCASSLLTRTTDTQYFGPGTRLTVL.

This chain uses TRBV24-1 with TRBJ2-2, with TRBD1 identical over 8 bases. Germline V gene data show CDR1 as KGHDR and CDR2 as SFDVKD. J gave up 4 bases and V 3 bases, and 12 bases lay outside the gene matches. The CDR3 is 18 residues long. CDR3 DNA sequence: TGTGCCACCAGTGATCCCTATGGGGGGACAGGTCTCACCGGGGAGCTGTTTTTT. It is translated as CATSDPYGGTGLTGELFF.

In its sample, this clonotype was seen many times. This chain uses TRBV27 with TRBJ2-7; 9 bases are a match to TRBD1. The J segment lost 3 bases and the V segment lost 6 bases, leaving 3 bases of the junction unmatched. The CDR3 is made up of 13 amino acids. Germline V lookup: CDR1 MNHEY, CDR2 SMNVEV (reference sequence). The CDR3 sequence: CASRGGQGYEQYF. The CDR3 nucleotides read TGTGCCAGCAGGGGGGGACAGGGCTACGAGCAGTACTTC.

In this sample, this clonotype turned up a few times. This chain uses TRBV6-2 or TRBV6-3 with TRBJ2-5, with 8 bases identical to TRBD2. This CDR3 is built from 15 residues. Germline assignment: CDR1 MNHEY and CDR2 SVGEGT. V lost 0 bases to trimming and J lost 2 bases; unmatched junction nucleotides: 2. The CDR3 loop reads CASSYSIAGQETQYF. The DNA for the CDR3 is TGTGCCAGCAGTTACTCGATAGCGGGGCAAGAGACCCAGTACTTC.

This clonotype was counted many times. V and J are TRBV11-2 and TRBJ2-1; D not certain. Germline V gene data show CDR1 as SGHAT and CDR2 as FQNNGV. This CDR3 comprises 12 residues. The ends were cut back, 1 base at V and 9 bases at J, with 7 bases in the middle. CDR3 amino acids: CASSLAELEQFF. The CDR3 DNA follows: TGTGCCAGCAGCTTAGCAGAACTTGAGCAGTTCTTC.

This clonotype was counted a few times. This sequence joins TRBV7-9 and TRBJ2-5, with 7 bases that match TRBD2. Germline V CDR1 and CDR2: SEHNR, FQNEAQ (reference sequence). With 5 bases clipped from V and 2 bases from J, the junction kept 11 bases outside the gene matches. This CDR3 spans 16 amino acids. The CDR3: CASSPGFGRGQETQYF. The CDR3 DNA sequence: TGTGCCAGCAGCCCAGGTTTCGGGCGGGGGCAAGAGACCCAGTACTTC.

This clonotype was detected only a few times. The chain couples TRBV4-1 to TRBJ1-1; D possibly corresponds to TRBD1 (5 bases). Germline assignment: CDR1 MGHRA and CDR2 YSYEKL. V was cut by 0 bases and J by 2 bases, with 13 bases left in between. This CDR3 has 16 residues. CDR3 sequence reads: CASSQDGGGGNTEAFF. The CDR3 region has the DNA TGCGCCAGCAGCCAAGACGGAGGTGGGGGAAACACTGAAGCTTTCTTT.

This chain connects TRBV19 to TRBJ2-7, with D maybe TRBD2 (5 bases). Between the trimmed V and J ends, which lost 0 bases and 6 bases, there was a span of 9 bases. CDR1 is LNHDA, CDR2 SQIVND, per germline (reference sequence). The CDR3 is 13 amino acids. The CDR3 protein is CASSIDGGGEQYF. The CDR3, as DNA: TGTGCCAGTAGTATAGATGGAGGAGGCGAGCAGTACTTC.

The chain is built from TRBV12-3 or TRBV12-4 and TRBJ2-3; 8 nucleotides agree with TRBD2. The CDR3 covers 14 residues. Trimming at V came to 4 bases and at J to 1 base, leaving 1 base not matched to a gene. The CDR3 protein is CASSSGGRTDTQYF. The CDR3 DNA is TGTGCCAGCAGTTCGGGGGGGCGCACAGATACGCAGTATTTT.

The chain is built from TRBV2 and TRBJ2-2; D uncertain. V was pared by 4 bases and J by 1 base, with 4 bases between. This CDR3 region has 13 residues. The germline gives CDR1 SNHLY, CDR2 FYNNEI. In DNA, the CDR3 is TGTGCCAGCAGTGGTCTGAACACCGGGGAGCTGTTTTTT. Encoded protein: CASSGLNTGELFF.

This clonotype was seen more than once but under ten times. The V and J genes are TRBV6-1 and TRBJ2-7; D remains ambiguous. The germline CDR1 and CDR2 sequences are MNHNS and SASEGT. Trimming stripped 2 bases from V and 1 base from J, with 6 bases between. The CDR3 totals 13 residues. This CDR3 reads CASSETGSYEQYV. CDR3 DNA sequence: TGTGCCAGCAGTGAAACGGGTTCCTACGAGCAGTACGTC.

This clonotype has just a few counts. The J gene is TRBJ1-1, the V gene TRBV6-2 or TRBV6-3, with a possible D match to TRBD1 (5 bases). The germline V gene has CDR1 MNHEY and CDR2 SVGEGT. CDR3 length: 13 amino acids. V lost 7 bases and J 2 bases, leaving 11 bases between the germline ends. CDR3: CASNQGSNTEAFF. CDR3 nucleotide sequence: TGTGCCAGCAACCAGGGATCTAACACTGAAGCTTTCTTT.

This clonotype was recorded a few times. J is TRBJ1-1 and V is TRBV27; the D is unclear. CDR1 is MNHEY, CDR2 SMNVEV, per germline (reference sequence). This CDR3 is built from 14 residues. Trimming shortened V by 3 bases and J by 1 base, and 9 bases separated the two germline ends. The CDR3 sequence is CASSFYWGNTEAFF. In DNA form, the CDR3 reads TGTGCCAGCAGTTTTTATTGGGGGAACACTGAAGCTTTCTTT.

CDR3 region: CASSLGQLDEQYF. The DNA for the CDR3 is TGTGCCAGCAGCTTGGGACAGTTGGACGAGCAGTACTTC. The chain recombines TRBV5-4 with TRBJ2-7; maybe TRBD1 (5 bases). Germline assignment: CDR1 SGHNT and CDR2 YYREEE (reference sequence). CDR3 length equals 13 residues. The V gene lost 0 bases and the J gene lost 5 bases, with 9 bases spanning the gap.

CDR3 sequence reads: CASSLIGSGPYEQYF. The CDR3 DNA reads as TGCGCCAGCAGCTTGATTGGTAGCGGACCCTACGAGCAGTACTTC. This chain links TRBV5-1 with TRBJ2-7; weak D call: TRBD2 (6 bases). The V gene lost 1 base and the J gene lost 2 bases, with 13 bases spanning the gap. CDR3 length equals 15 residues. Germline CDR1 and CDR2: SGHRS and YFSETQ.

The V and J genes are TRBV2 and TRBJ2-7, with 8 positions matching TRBD1. The length of the CDR3 is 14 residues. Germline CDR1 SNHLY, CDR2 FYNNEI. Losses at the gene ends were 4 bases for V and 5 bases for J; bases not matched to a gene: 7. CDR3 residues: CASSGGQEKDEQYF. The CDR3 coding sequence is TGTGCCAGCAGTGGGGGACAGGAAAAGGACGAGCAGTACTTC.